This TCR beta chain was identified in a study of blood T cell repertoires in COVID-19 (dated by TCRdb to the early 2020s). Notes on the research overall: Collaborator samples came from the United States, Italy and Spain and covered acute and convalescent phases of COVID-19. The dataset comprised deeply sampled blood TCRbeta repertoires from subjects exposed to, actively infected with, or recovered from COVID-19. Sample metadata almost always included a de-identified subject ID, COVID-19 status, age in years and sex. The samples were drawn from the first 160 participants of the ongoing ImmuneRACE study and from some 1,300 subjects provided by 6 global collaborators. Where available, HLA class I and class II types were taken from metadata supplied by the sample provider and were not determined by assay-based typing. The material from the prospective study consisted of cDNA or gDNA derived from T cells, B-cell-depleted T cells, or PBMCs. The repertoires were released in a freely available public database intended as a resource for research on the immune response to SARS-CoV-2.

TCRbeta CDR3 regions were amplified from genomic DNA using the immunoSEQ Assay, a bias-controlled multiplex PCR. Concerning the study's data processing: Nucleated cell counts per sample were estimated from amplification of reference gene primers within the assay. Sequence reads were collapsed and filtered to measure the absolute abundance of every unique TCRbeta CDR3 rearrangement. Productive Simpson clonality was computed per sample as the square root of Simpson's diversity index over productive rearrangements. TCRdb retrieved this table from immuneACCESS and kept in-frame rearrangements only. Not all clones are present; in checked studies, unresolved V genes account for under half, and no reason is known for the remainder. From that table come the V and J calls and clone size; the DNA was used to work out D and trimming. The table for this sample lists about 14,000 clones; 70% to 90% of them were counted only once. 52% of the sample comes from the top ten.

The germline V end is reduced by 5 bases and the J end by 3 bases; junction bases left unmatched: 10. The germline V gene (reference sequence) yields LGHDT for CDR1 and YNNKEL for CDR2. Counted from cysteine to phenylalanine, this CDR3 has 15 amino acids. The DNA shown is the 45-base CDR3, in frame from base 1. Each collaborating institution followed its own protocols to collect whole blood in K2EDTA tubes. For TCRbeta analysis, collaborator samples were shipped as frozen whole blood, as isolated PBMCs, or as DNA extracted from either sample type. Turning to this clone: Its antigen specificity is not known. No base-level quality is on record; no much larger clone is a single base apart.

Broad study findings and their caveats: The quantity of clinical and demographic metadata differed by source and by participant and was supplied without curation.

This TCR derives from a man aged 55 to 70 with acute or convalescent COVID-19. The V and J genes are TRBV3-1 (or the pseudogene TRBV3-2) and TRBJ2-7, with 7 central nucleotides matching TRBD2. The sequenced sample consisted of peripheral blood. The CDR3 in this case is CASSKRASGYYEQYF. The nucleotide sequence reads as follows: TGTGCCAGCAGCAAGCGTGCTAGCGGCTACTACGAGCAGTACTTC.